This T cell receptor beta chain stems from a study of blood T cell repertoires in COVID-19. Sequenced by immunoSEQ multiplex PCR; TCRdb stores in-frame clones only, minus some. The data hold roughly 46,000 clones, with under 85% observed a single time. The clonotype was recovered from a man in his 60s with acute or convalescent COVID-19. Sequencing used peripheral blood.

For the CDR3, the DNA is TGTGCCAGCAGCTTGGGGCGGCAACTTAATGAAAAACTGTTTTTT. It is translated as CASSLGRQLNEKLFF. V and J are TRBV5-5 and TRBJ1-4, with D unresolved. Germline loops: CDR1 SGHKS, CDR2 YYEKEE (reference sequence). The CDR3 loop spans 15 amino acids. Trimming removed 0 bases from V and 4 bases from J, with 10 bases in between.